This T cell receptor beta chain was sequenced in a study of T cell responses to AZD1222 COVID-19 vaccine. The study's findings and limits: AZD1222 recipients seropositive at baseline numbered only 6 or 7.

To note about this clone: Its antigen is as yet unknown.

TCRdb keeps only in-frame clones here, not all; method: immunoSEQ multiplex PCR. Here the sample spans 180,000 or so clones, 70% to 90% being singletons. The germline V gene has CDR1 KGHSH and CDR2 LQKENI. The CDR3 length is 17 residues. After removal of 5 bases from V and 2 bases from J, the junction contained 12 bases not matched to a gene. The sequence derives from an adult who received the AZD1222 COVID-19 vaccine. J is TRBJ2-1 and V is TRBV18; 7 bases are shared with TRBD1. Sample: peripheral blood, taken 28 days after the second AZD1222 dose. The CDR3: CASSSLSGTVTYNEQFF. CDR3 coding DNA: TGTGCCAGCTCATCACTGTCCGGGACAGTGACCTACAATGAGCAGTTCTTC.